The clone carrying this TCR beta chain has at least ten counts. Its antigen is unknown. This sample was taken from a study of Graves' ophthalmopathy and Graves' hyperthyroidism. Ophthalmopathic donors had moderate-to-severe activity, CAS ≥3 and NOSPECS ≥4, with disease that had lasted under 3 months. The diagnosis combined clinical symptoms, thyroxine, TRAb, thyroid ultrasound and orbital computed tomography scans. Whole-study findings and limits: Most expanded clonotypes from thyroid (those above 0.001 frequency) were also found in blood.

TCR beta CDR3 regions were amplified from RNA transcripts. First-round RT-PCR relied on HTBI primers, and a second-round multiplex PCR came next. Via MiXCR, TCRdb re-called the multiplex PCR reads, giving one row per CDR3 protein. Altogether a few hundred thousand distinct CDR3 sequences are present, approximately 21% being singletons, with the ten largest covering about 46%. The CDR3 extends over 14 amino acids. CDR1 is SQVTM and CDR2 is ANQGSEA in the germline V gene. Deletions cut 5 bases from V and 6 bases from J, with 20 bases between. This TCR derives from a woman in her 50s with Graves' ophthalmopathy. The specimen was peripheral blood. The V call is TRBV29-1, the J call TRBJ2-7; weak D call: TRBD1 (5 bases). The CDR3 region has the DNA TGCAGCGTTTCTATGTATGGGGCGTATGGCGAGCAGTACTTC. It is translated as CSVSMYGAYGEQYF.